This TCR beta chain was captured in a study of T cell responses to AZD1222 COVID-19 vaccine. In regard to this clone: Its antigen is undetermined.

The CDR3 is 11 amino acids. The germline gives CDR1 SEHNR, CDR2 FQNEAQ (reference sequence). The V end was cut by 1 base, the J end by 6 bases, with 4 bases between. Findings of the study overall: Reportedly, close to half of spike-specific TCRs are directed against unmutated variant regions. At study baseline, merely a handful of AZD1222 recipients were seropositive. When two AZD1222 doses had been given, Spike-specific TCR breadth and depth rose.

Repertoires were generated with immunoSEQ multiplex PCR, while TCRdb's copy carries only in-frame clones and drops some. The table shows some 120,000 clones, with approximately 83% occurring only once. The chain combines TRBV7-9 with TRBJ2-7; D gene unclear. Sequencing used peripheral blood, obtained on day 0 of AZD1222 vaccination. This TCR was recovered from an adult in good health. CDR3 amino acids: CASSLGPEQYF. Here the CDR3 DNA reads TGTGCCAGCAGCTTAGGGCCCGAGCAGTACTTC.